This entry lists 30 T cell receptor beta chains sequenced from one sample in a study of OX40 agonist ivuxolimab in advanced cancers. Assay used: immunoSEQ multiplex PCR; TCRdb lists only in-frame clones, some missing. The sample lists some 86,000 clones; roughly 84% were seen once. Source: CD4+ or CD8+ T cells sorted from blood, taken in a trial of the OX40 agonist ivuxolimab. The receptor source for this set is an adult with an advanced solid tumor such as melanoma, head and neck, liver or kidney cancer.

V gene TRBV7-2 combines with J gene TRBJ1-5; D is perhaps TRBD1 (5 bases). This CDR3 contains 13 residues. Trimming cost V 0 bases and J 7 bases, with 7 bases left between them. From germline, CDR1 is SGHTA and CDR2 FQGNSA. CDR3 protein: CASSLAAGQPQHF. For the CDR3, the DNA is TGTGCCAGCAGCTTAGCGGCAGGGCAGCCCCAGCATTTT.

In DNA, the CDR3 is TGTGCCAGTAGTTCCGGTCCCGGGACAATCGATGGCTACACCTTC. Protein sequence: CASSSGPGTIDGYTF. This sequence joins TRBV19 and TRBJ1-2; D perhaps matches TRBD1 (6 bases). V lost 5 bases and J lost 6, with 19 bases in between. Looked up from germline, CDR1 is LNHDA and CDR2 is SQIVND (reference sequence). This CDR3 is 15 amino acids long.

V gene TRBV6-5 combines with J gene TRBJ2-5; D is ambiguous. The CDR3 contains 13 residues. CDR1 is MNHEY, CDR2 SVGAGI, per germline. The V and J ends lost 2 bases and 5 bases respectively, with 9 bases between them. CDR3 DNA: TGTGCCAGCAGTTACGGGGAAGTGGAGACCCAGTACTTC. It encodes CASSYGEVETQYF.

The rearrangement joins TRBV5-6 to TRBJ2-3; D gene unclear. Looked up from germline, CDR1 is SGHDT and CDR2 is YYEEEE. V lost 1 base, J lost 4 bases, and 7 bases lay in between. The CDR3 runs 13 residues. The CDR3 sequence: CASSLRIADTQYF. Here the CDR3 DNA reads TGTGCCAGCAGCTTGAGGATCGCAGATACGCAGTATTTT.

The gene calls are TRBV18 and TRBJ1-1; D is uncertain. The CDR3 contains 14 residues. Trimming pared 3 bases from V and 7 bases from J, leaving 15 bases between. Germline-derived CDR1 and CDR2 are KGHSH and LQKENI. CDR3 region: CASSPSSEPSEAFF. The DNA of the CDR3 is TGTGCCAGCTCACCTTCGTCAGAGCCGAGTGAAGCTTTCTTT.

The chain carries TRBV5-1 and TRBJ2-1; D remains ambiguous. Germline CDR1 SGHRS, CDR2 YFSETQ. Trimming took off 0 bases at V and 5 bases at J, with 12 bases between the two ends. This CDR3 has 15 amino acids. This chain's CDR3 is CASSLDATGHNEQFF. CDR3 in DNA: TGCGCCAGCAGCTTGGATGCGACTGGACACAATGAGCAGTTCTTC.

The gene calls are TRBV29-1 and TRBJ1-2, with TRBD1 as a possible D gene (6 bases). The germline V gene encodes CDR1 SQVTM and CDR2 ANQGSEA. Trimming pared 7 bases from V and 4 bases from J, leaving 10 bases between. This CDR3 is 11 amino acids long. The CDR3 region is CSAGGLYGYTF. CDR3 nucleotides: TGCAGCGCGGGGGGCCTCTATGGCTACACCTTC.

This clone was counted between two and nine times. V is TRBV6-6 and J is TRBJ2-1, with TRBD1 as a possible D gene (6 bases). CDR1 is MNHNY and CDR2 is SVGAGI in the germline V gene (reference sequence). The CDR3 is 15 residues long. The V gene lost 4 bases and the J gene lost 7 bases, with 17 bases spanning the gap. The CDR3 bases are TGTGCCAGCAGTTTTAACAGGGACCAAGGGAATGAGCAGTTCTTC. Protein product: CASSFNRDQGNEQFF.

This chain links TRBV2 with TRBJ1-5; tentatively, D is TRBD1 (6 bases). Germline CDR1 reads SNHLY; CDR2 reads FYNNEI. There are 16 residues in the CDR3. V gave up 3 bases and J gave up 7 bases, with 19 bases separating them. The CDR3 is CASSDEWAGVGQPQHF. DNA for the CDR3: TGTGCCAGCAGTGATGAATGGGCAGGGGTCGGGCAGCCCCAGCATTTT. Drawing the rest from reference TRBV2 and TRBJ1-5, the complete variable domain is EPEVTQTPSHQVTQMGQEVILRCVPISNHLYFYWYRQILGQKVEFLVSFYNNEISEKSEIFDDQFSVERPDGSNFTLKIRSTKLEDSAMYFCASSDEWAGVGQPQHFGDGTRLSIL.

This chain links TRBV19 with TRBJ1-2; tentatively, D is TRBD1 (5 bases). V was shortened by 4 bases and J by 6 bases, with 9 bases between the two germline ends. Germline V gives CDR1 LNHDA, CDR2 SQIVND (reference sequence). This CDR3 has 12 amino acids. The CDR3 sequence is CASSKRGDGYTF. The DNA of the CDR3 is TGTGCCAGTAGTAAGAGAGGGGATGGCTACACCTTC.

CDR3 nucleotides: TGTGCCAGCAGACCCCCCCCCTCTCTAGCCAAAAACATTCAGTACTTC. The encoded protein is CASRPPPSLAKNIQYF. The chain couples TRBV28 to TRBJ2-4, with D uncertain. The germline V and J ends were trimmed by 6 bases and 0 bases, with 15 bases remaining between them. Germline V lookup: CDR1 MDHEN, CDR2 SYDVKM. The CDR3 runs 16 residues.

V gene TRBV5-1 combines with J gene TRBJ2-7, with 10 bases that match TRBD1. In germline, CDR1 is SGHRS, CDR2 YFSETQ. With 1 base clipped from V and 6 bases from J, the junction kept 4 bases outside the gene matches. The CDR3 runs 14 residues. CDR3 bases: TGCGCCAGCAGCTTGAGACAGGGGGCAGGCGAGCAGTACTTC. Protein product: CASSLRQGAGEQYF.

The gene calls are TRBV6-1 and TRBJ2-3; 10 nucleotides match TRBD2. Germline CDR1 reads MNHNS; CDR2 reads SASEGT. With V trimmed by 8 bases and J by 3 bases, 5 bases remained unmatched. CDR3 length equals 14 residues. The CDR3 bases are TGTGCCAGCCTTAGCGGGGGGAGTACAGATACGCAGTATTTT. Its protein product is CASLSGGSTDTQYF.

This chain links TRBV7-3 with TRBJ2-1; D gene unclear. The V end was cut by 1 base, the J end by 5 bases, with 15 bases between. Germline CDR1 SGHTA, CDR2 FQGTGA. The length of the CDR3 is 16 residues. The CDR3 DNA is TGTGCCAGCAGCTTAAGAAACAGCTTAGGGAACAATGAGCAGTTCTTC. Protein sequence: CASSLRNSLGNNEQFF.

The chain joins TRBV7-9 to TRBJ2-1; D call uncertain. The CDR3 has 11 residues. Trimming left V 5 bases short and J 4 bases short, with 3 bases between. Looked up from germline, CDR1 is SEHNR and CDR2 is FQNEAQ (reference sequence). The CDR3 protein is CASSVYNEQFF. The CDR3 DNA sequence: TGTGCCAGCAGCGTTTACAATGAGCAGTTCTTC. The complete variable domain, with remaining parts taken from reference TRBV7-9 and TRBJ2-1, reads DTGVSQNPRHKITKRGQNVTFRCDPISEHNRLYWYRQTLGQGPEFLTYFQNEAQLEKSRLLSDRFSAERPKGSFSTLEIQRTEQGDSAMYLCASSVYNEQFFGPGTRLTVL.

This chain uses TRBV7-9 with TRBJ2-3; D gene ambiguous. Trimming cost V 4 bases and J 6 bases, with 11 bases left between them. This CDR3 has 13 residues. Germline CDR1 SEHNR, CDR2 FQNEAQ (reference sequence). Here the CDR3 reads CASSSLPVDTQYF. Here the CDR3 DNA reads TGTGCCAGCAGCTCGTTACCTGTGGATACGCAGTATTTT. Full variable domain (rest looked up from reference TRBV7-9 and TRBJ2-3): DTGVSQNPRHKITKRGQNVTFRCDPISEHNRLYWYRQTLGQGPEFLTYFQNEAQLEKSRLLSDRFSAERPKGSFSTLEIQRTEQGDSAMYLCASSSLPVDTQYFGPGTRLTVL.

The V and J genes are TRBV12-5 and TRBJ2-2; D could derive from TRBD1 or TRBD2 (5 bases each). The V and J ends lost 7 bases and 5 bases respectively, with 23 bases between them. This CDR3 comprises 17 residues. Germline CDR1 reads LGHNT; CDR2 reads FRNRAP. The CDR3 DNA sequence: TGTGCTAGTGCCTCGGGACGGACCCTCCGAGGGACCGGGGAGCTGTTTTTT. This sequence encodes CASASGRTLRGTGELFF.

The chain combines TRBV10-3 with TRBJ2-1; a possible D gene is TRBD1 (5 bases). Trimming removed 4 bases from V and 5 bases from J, with 9 bases in between. CDR1 and CDR2 (germline): ENHRY, SYGVKD. CDR3 length: 13 residues. The CDR3 protein is CAISGQLNNEQFF. CDR3 bases: TGTGCCATCAGTGGACAGCTTAACAATGAGCAGTTCTTC.

This chain joins TRBV5-6 and TRBJ2-2, with TRBD1 matching over 7 bases. This CDR3 region has 15 residues. The germline gives CDR1 SGHDT, CDR2 YYEEEE. The V gene end was trimmed by 5 bases and the J gene end by 5 bases; junction bases not matched to a gene: 9. Written as DNA, the CDR3 is TGTGCCAGCAGTGATACAGGGGACGGAACCGGGGAGCTGTTTTTT. Its translation: CASSDTGDGTGELFF.

The gene calls are TRBV7-3 and TRBJ2-7; D remains unclear. CDR3 size: 14 residues. V lost 5 bases, J lost 2 bases, and 13 bases lay in between. The germline gives CDR1 SGHTA, CDR2 FQGTGA. CDR3 nucleotides: TGTGCCAGCAGCAGAACCCGAGATCCCTACGAGCAGTACTTC. Its translation is CASSRTRDPYEQYF.

The chain is built from TRBV7-2 and TRBJ2-2; D remains unclear. The V gene lost 6 bases and the J gene lost 6 bases, with 11 bases spanning the gap. Germline values: CDR1 SGHTA, CDR2 FQGNSA. The CDR3 spans 13 residues. CDR3 DNA: TGTGCCAGCAGTCGGCCGGTTCCCGGGGAGCTGTTTTTT. Translation: CASSRPVPGELFF.

The chain is built from TRBV4-2 and TRBJ2-7, with D perhaps matching TRBD1 (5 bases). The CDR3 sequence is 15 residues long. Per germline, CDR1 LGHNA and CDR2 YNFKEQ. V lost 0 bases, J lost 2 bases, and 11 bases lay in between. CDR3 in amino acids: CASSQEGVGPYEQYF. The CDR3 coding sequence is TGTGCCAGCAGCCAAGAAGGGGTCGGACCCTACGAGCAGTACTTC.

This rearrangement joins TRBV6-6 to TRBJ2-3; a possible D gene is TRBD1 (7 bases). V dropped 9 bases and J dropped 0 bases, with 19 bases sitting between them. Germline lookup yields CDR1 MNHNY and CDR2 SVGAGI (reference sequence). The CDR3 loop spans 16 amino acids. The CDR3: CASTTGRFGSTDTQYF. The CDR3 bases are TGTGCCAGTACGACAGGGAGGTTCGGTAGCACAGATACGCAGTATTTT.

The chain couples TRBV4-2 to TRBJ2-3, with 9 bases matching TRBD2. CDR1 and CDR2 from the germline V gene are LGHNA and YNFKEQ. CDR3 size: 16 residues. The V segment lost 0 bases and the J segment 9 bases; nucleotides outside the gene matches: 10. CDR3 DNA: TGTGCCAGCAGCCAAGATGGGGCTAGCGGGGTGGGAACGCAGTATTTT. Amino acids: CASSQDGASGVGTQYF.

The V gene is TRBV28, the J gene TRBJ1-5; D remains unclear. The length of the CDR3 is 14 residues. Germline V gene data show CDR1 as MDHEN and CDR2 as SYDVKM. V dropped 4 bases and J dropped 5 bases, with 12 bases sitting between them. CDR3 DNA: TGTGCCAGCAGTTCGTTGACCTGGGATCAGCCCCAGCATTTT. Translating gives CASSSLTWDQPQHF.

V is TRBV27 and J is TRBJ2-2; D is ambiguous. The CDR3 covers 15 residues. Between the trimmed V and J ends, which lost 10 bases and 0 bases, there was a span of 15 bases. The germline V gene encodes CDR1 MNHEY and CDR2 SMNVEV (reference sequence). Here the CDR3 reads CATKMWLTNTGELFF. In nucleotides, the CDR3 is TGTGCCACCAAAATGTGGCTTACGAACACCGGGGAGCTGTTTTTT.

The chain couples TRBV11-2 to TRBJ2-1, with D unresolved. This CDR3 comprises 11 residues. Per the germline V gene, CDR1 is SGHAT and CDR2 is FQNNGV. Trimming took off 3 bases at V and 4 bases at J, with 1 base between the two ends. Written as DNA, the CDR3 is TGTGCCAGCAGCTTTTACAATGAGCAGTTCTTC. This gives the protein CASSFYNEQFF.

The gene calls are TRBV30 and TRBJ2-1; weak D call: TRBD2 (5 bases). The CDR3 contains 14 residues. Germline-derived CDR1 and CDR2 are GTSNPN and SVGIG (reference sequence). Trimming cost V 3 bases and J 4 bases, with 13 bases left between them. The CDR3 protein is CAWRGPGIYNEQFF. DNA of the CDR3: TGTGCCTGGAGAGGCCCCGGGATATACAATGAGCAGTTCTTC.

This clone turned up a few times. The genes are TRBV9 and TRBJ2-1, with D perhaps matching TRBD1 or TRBD2 (5 bases each). V dropped 6 bases and J dropped 3 bases, with 22 bases sitting between them. CDR1 is SGDLS, CDR2 YYNGEE, per germline. The CDR3 is 17 amino acids. CDR3 amino acids: CASTVTPGTEDYNEQFF. In DNA, the CDR3 is TGTGCCAGCACCGTCACCCCCGGGACCGAAGACTACAATGAGCAGTTCTTC.

The V call is TRBV25-1, the J call TRBJ1-1, with D tentatively TRBD1 (5 bases). The V end lost 2 bases, the J end lost 10 bases, and 11 bases lay between the germline ends. The length of the CDR3 is 12 residues. CDR1 and CDR2 from the germline V gene are MGHDK and SYGVNS. CDR3 DNA sequence: TGTGCCAGCAGTGAAGGGACTGTGAGAGCTTTCTTT. Amino acids: CASSEGTVRAFF.